This TCR beta chain was sequenced in a study of blood T cell repertoires in COVID-19. In the study's own analysis: Reference gene primer amplification yielded estimated nucleated cell counts. Assay: immunoSEQ multiplex PCR; the TCRdb copy retains only in-frame clones and omits some. V, J and clone size are those of that table, while D and trimming were read from the DNA. The sample yields approximately 50,000 clones, over 75% seen once. Sequencing was performed on peripheral blood. The sequence was obtained from an older man with active COVID-19.

CDR3 bases: TGTGCCAGCAGTCCCCCCGGGCGGGGCAGAAGGCTCGAGCAGTACTTC. Its protein is CASSPPGRGRRLEQYF. The chain recombines TRBV6-2 or TRBV6-3 with TRBJ2-7; D is perhaps TRBD2 (6 bases). V gave up 5 bases and J gave up 6 bases, with 23 bases separating them. The V gene's germline CDR1 is MNHEY and CDR2 SVGEGT. There are 16 residues in the CDR3.